The source of this T cell receptor (beta chain) is a study of blood T cell repertoires in COVID-19. Study overall: T cells, B-cell-depleted T cells, or PBMCs provided the cDNA or gDNA that served as material.

The table came from immunoSEQ multiplex PCR; TCRdb's copy has only in-frame clones and leaves some out. The data hold around 380,000 clones, with about 90% observed a single time. Sequences were obtained from PBMCs or T cells enriched from blood (not recorded which). This receptor was obtained from a young man who had recovered from COVID-19.

The CDR3: CASSEYIRLPSLYEQYF. CDR3 DNA: TGTGCCAGCAGTGAATATATAAGACTTCCTTCTCTCTACGAGCAGTACTTC. The chain links TRBV25-1 to TRBJ2-7; no clear D. Trimming shortened V by 0 bases and J by 3 bases, and 18 bases separated the two germline ends. This CDR3 comprises 17 residues. The germline V gene has CDR1 MGHDK and CDR2 SYGVNS.